This T cell receptor (beta chain) was documented in a study of T-cell reconstitution after alpha-beta-depleted transplantation in children. This clonotype was seen only a few times. This sample's TCRbeta library carried unique molecular identifier barcodes. TCRdb re-called the PCR reads with MiXCR, one entry per CDR3 protein. The sample lists 200,000 to 250,000 distinct CDR3 sequences; about 9.2% were seen once. The germline V and J ends were trimmed by 7 bases and 3 bases, with 9 bases remaining between them. CDR1 and CDR2 (germline): SQVTM, ANQGSEA. This CDR3 has 11 amino acids. The clonotype originates from a human donor who donated a stem cell graft to a child with acute lymphoblastic leukemia. The chain links TRBV29-1 to TRBJ1-2, with a possible D match to TRBD1 (5 bases). Sequencing used PBMCs from the stem cell graft donor, obtained from the stem cell graft. This CDR3 reads CSGDSDYGYTF. CDR3 nucleotides: TGCAGCGGAGACAGCGACTATGGCTACACCTTC.